These T cell receptor beta chains were read from a single sample in a study of blood T cell repertoires in COVID-19. Data came from immunoSEQ multiplex PCR; TCRdb stores just in-frame clones and leaves some out. The sample gives 95,000 to 150,000 clones, 82% of which show up once; 3.5% to 5.5% is in the top ten. The sample consisted of peripheral blood. Every receptor here comes from a woman in her seventies with acute or convalescent COVID-19. The CDR3 runs from the conserved cysteine through the conserved F or W. The order of the fields is J gene, V gene, D gene, clone size, CDR3 DNA, CDR3 protein. The D gene is left open where the match is weak. The size of a clone is reported for some rows only, either as once, few or many, or as a class for expanded clones.

>TRBJ2-2|TRBV6-2/TRBV6-3|-|-
TGTGCCAGCAGTTACGGGCGGAACACCGGGGAGCTGTTTTTT
CASSYGRNTGELFF
>TRBJ1-2|TRBV13|-|-
TGTGCCAGCAGCTTACGGGGGGTGGCTAACTATGGCTACACCTTC
CASSLRGVANYGYTF
>TRBJ2-7|TRBV7-8|TRBD1|-
TGTGCCAGCAGCTTAGGGGACAGGGGAGGAACCTACGAGCAGTACTTC
CASSLGDRGGTYEQYF
>TRBJ1-2|TRBV6-6|-|-
TGTGCCAGCAGTTACTCGGGCCCCCCGGGCTACACCTTC
CASSYSGPPGYTF
>TRBJ1-1|TRBV10-3|-|-
TGTGCCATCAGTGAGACCCACGGAGGGGTAAGGACTGAAGCTTTCTTT
CAISETHGGVRTEAFF
>TRBJ2-5|TRBV7-9|-|-
TGTGCCAGCAGCCCCGGCCAACCGGGTGAAGAGACCCAGTACTTC
CASSPGQPGEETQYF
>TRBJ1-5|TRBV19|-|-
TGTGCCAGTAGTATAGGAGGACTAGGTCAGCCCCAGCATTTT
CASSIGGLGQPQHF
>TRBJ2-7|TRBV19|TRBD1|-
TGTGCCAGTAGGGCAACAGGGGTAGGAAGCTCCTACGAGCAGTACTTC
CASRATGVGSSYEQYF
>TRBJ1-1|TRBV29-1|TRBD1|few
TGCAGCGTTGCCCAGGGGGCCGCGATTCGGGCTTTCTTT
CSVAQGAAIRAFF
>TRBJ2-1|TRBV18|TRBD2|-
TGTGCCAGCTCACGCGAGTGGGAGGGATACAATGAGCAGTTCTTC
CASSREWEGYNEQFF
>TRBJ2-1|TRBV7-2|TRBD2|-
TGTGCCAGCAACTCCGGGGGGAATGAGCAGTTCTTC
CASNSGGNEQFF
>TRBJ1-3|TRBV3-1/TRBV3-2|TRBD1|-
TGTGCCAGCAGCCTCGGACAGGGGGCCGGAAACACCATATATTTT
CASSLGQGAGNTIYF
>TRBJ2-1|TRBV6-2/TRBV6-3|TRBD2|-
TGTGCCAGCAGCCGCATTAGCGGGGGAATAGTCAATGAGCAGTTCTTC
CASSRISGGIVNEQFF
>TRBJ1-1|TRBV25-1|-|-
TGTGCCAGCAGTGACCCCCGGCAGGGCAACACTGAAGCTTTCTTT
CASSDPRQGNTEAFF
>TRBJ1-6|TRBV6-6|TRBD1|-
TGTGCCAGCAGGCCCCCAAGACAGGGAAATTCACCCCTCCACTTT
CASRPPRQGNSPLHF
>TRBJ1-5|TRBV6-2/TRBV6-3|-|few
TGTGCCAGCAGTTACTCCGAGACAGGCCGGTTGAATCAGCCCCAGCATTTT
CASSYSETGRLNQPQHF
>TRBJ2-3|TRBV5-4|TRBD2|-
TGTGCCAGCAGACTCAAATCGGGACTAGCGCCCTCTGATACGCAGTATTTT
CASRLKSGLAPSDTQYF
>TRBJ1-1|TRBV5-6|TRBD1|once
TGTGCCAGCAGCATACTTTCAGGGGGCGGAAGCCCCACTGAAGCTTTCTTT
CASSILSGGGSPTEAFF
>TRBJ2-3|TRBV19|TRBD2|-
TGTGCCAGTACCATTAGCGGGACAAGCACAGATACGCAGTATTTT
CASTISGTSTDTQYF
>TRBJ1-1|TRBV5-1|-|-
TGCGCCAGCAGCTTGGAGGAGGGGCTTTCGAACACTGAAGCTTTCTTT
CASSLEEGLSNTEAFF
>TRBJ1-2|TRBV5-1|TRBD1|-
TGCGCCAGCAGCCCACAGGGGGCTTTCTATGGCTACACCTTC
CASSPQGAFYGYTF
>TRBJ2-1|TRBV15|TRBD2|-
TGTGCCACCAGCACGACGACTAGCGGGGGGGAGCAATACAATGAGCAGTTCTTC
CATSTTTSGGEQYNEQFF
>TRBJ2-3|TRBV24-1|TRBD2|-
TGTGCCACCAGTTTGAGCGGGGGACGCACAGATACGCAGTATTTT
CATSLSGGRTDTQYF
>TRBJ1-1|TRBV11-3|-|few
TGTGCCAGCAGCTTAGAAATCAGATTGAACACTGAAGCTTTCTTT
CASSLEIRLNTEAFF
>TRBJ1-6|TRBV19|-|few
TGTGCCAGTAGTACAGTGGCGGGGGGTGTTGTGGTCCTCCACTTT
CASSTVAGGVVVLHF
>TRBJ2-2|TRBV2|-|-
TGTGCCAGCAGTGATGGGCTGGCCGGGGAGCTGTTTTTT
CASSDGLAGELFF
>TRBJ1-6|TRBV5-1|-|-
TGCGCCAGCAGCGTACAACTTACAGATTCACCCCTCCACTTT
CASSVQLTDSPLHF
>TRBJ2-2|TRBV18|-|-
TGTGCCAGCTCACCACCGGGACAGAACACCGGGGAGCTGTTTTTT
CASSPPGQNTGELFF
>TRBJ2-3|TRBV7-9|TRBD1|once
TGTGCCAGCAGCTTAGGGACAGGGGGCTACACAGATACGCAGTATTTT
CASSLGTGGYTDTQYF
>TRBJ1-5|TRBV7-2|-|few
TGTGCCAGCAGCGTCGAGATCAATCAGCCCCAGCATTTT
CASSVEINQPQHF
>TRBJ2-3|TRBV11-3|-|-
TGTGCCAGCAGCTTGCAGGGGGGCAGGGCATCAGATACGCAGTATTTT
CASSLQGGRASDTQYF
>TRBJ1-6|TRBV30|-|-
TGTGCCTGGAGTGTACTAGCGACCGATAATTCACCCCTCCACTTT
CAWSVLATDNSPLHF
>TRBJ2-5|TRBV7-2|TRBD1|-
TGTGCCAGCAGCTTACGACAGGGAGAGACCCAGTACTTC
CASSLRQGETQYF
>TRBJ2-3|TRBV3-1/TRBV3-2|TRBD2|-
TGTGCCAGCAGCCAATATCCGGGACTAGCGGGGGGGACAGATACGCAGTATTTT
CASSQYPGLAGGTDTQYF
>TRBJ2-7|TRBV11-1|TRBD1|-
TGTGCCAGCGGCCCCCGGGACAGAACCTCCTACGAGCAGTACTTC
CASGPRDRTSYEQYF